The rows below give T cell receptor beta chains drawn from one sample of a study of blood T cell repertoires in COVID-19. Some clones are missing from TCRdb's copy, which holds only in-frame ones; the method was immunoSEQ multiplex PCR. Of over 150,000 clones in the sample, 86% were seen once. The material sequenced was peripheral blood. The receptors were sampled from a man between 65 and 85 years old with active or convalescent COVID-19. CDR3s include the opening cysteine and the closing phenylalanine or tryptophan. D genes are given only for firm matches. The size entry is marked missing in some rows and otherwise reads once, few, many or a size class.

d_call j_call v_call clone_size cdr3_aa cdr3_nt
. TRBJ2-5 TRBV3-1/TRBV3-2 . CASSQDFAADQETQYF TGTGCCAGCAGCCAAGACTTCGCGGCAGACCAAGAGACCCAGTACTTC
. TRBJ1-2 TRBV7-2 . CASSPHRQMWDYGYTF TGTGCCAGCAGCCCCCACCGACAGATGTGGGACTATGGCTACACCTTC
TRBD2 TRBJ2-1 TRBV18 . CASSPRLAGDYNEQFF TGTGCCAGCTCACCCCGACTAGCGGGAGATTACAATGAGCAGTTCTTC
TRBD1 TRBJ2-7 TRBV6-2/TRBV6-3 . CASSYTTGGKSYEQYF TGTGCCAGCAGTTACACCACAGGGGGAAAATCCTACGAGCAGTACTTC
. TRBJ1-6 TRBV7-2 . CASSVTGTPNSPLHF TGTGCCAGCAGCGTCACCGGGACACCTAATTCACCCCTCCACTTT
. TRBJ1-4 TRBV30 . CAGDGDNEKLFF TGTGCCGGGGACGGAGATAATGAAAAACTGTTTTTT
. TRBJ1-5 TRBV6-5 once CASSYGPGYQPQHF TGTGCCAGCAGTTACGGTCCGGGTTATCAGCCCCAGCATTTT
. TRBJ2-1 TRBV5-1 . CASGPGVRNNNEQFF TGCGCCAGCGGACCAGGGGTCCGGAATAACAATGAGCAGTTCTTC
. TRBJ2-7 TRBV5-1 . CASSLGQGPTYEQYF TGCGCCAGCAGCTTGGGGCAGGGCCCTACCTACGAGCAGTACTTC
. TRBJ1-5 TRBV3-1/TRBV3-2 few CASSQAGGGTQHF TGTGCCAGCAGCCAAGCGGGGGGCGGGACCCAGCATTTT
. TRBJ1-1 TRBV9 . CASSALPQGRGTEAFF TGTGCCAGCAGCGCCCTCCCGCAGGGTCGGGGGACTGAAGCTTTCTTT
. TRBJ2-7 TRBV10-1 . CASSATGSEQYF TGCGCCAGCAGTGCTACAGGGAGCGAGCAGTACTTC
. TRBJ1-2 TRBV2 once CASVDNRANYGYTF TGTGCCAGCGTGGATAACAGGGCCAACTATGGCTACACCTTC
. TRBJ2-2 TRBV5-1 . CASSLVTGSNTGELFF TGCGCCAGCAGCTTGGTCACAGGGTCGAACACCGGGGAGCTGTTTTTT
TRBD1 TRBJ1-4 TRBV28 . CASSRPTGGNEKLFF TGTGCCAGCAGTCGCCCGACAGGGGGGAATGAAAAACTGTTTTTT
. TRBJ1-1 TRBV5-1 . CASSSQGGNTEAFF TGCGCCAGCAGCTCGCAAGGAGGGAACACTGAAGCTTTCTTT
. TRBJ1-1 TRBV5-5 . CASSLTGNTEAFF TGTGCCAGCAGCTTGACAGGGAACACTGAAGCTTTCTTT
TRBD1 TRBJ2-1 TRBV6-4 . CASSVDRESSYNEQFF TGTGCCAGCAGTGTGGACAGGGAGAGCTCCTACAATGAGCAGTTCTTC
TRBD2 TRBJ2-1 TRBV11-2 . CASSPKLAVSYNEQFF TGTGCCAGCAGTCCCAAACTAGCGGTTTCCTACAATGAGCAGTTCTTC
. TRBJ2-2 TRBV5-5 . CASSSAGTVNTGELFF TGTGCCAGCAGCTCGGCGGGGACGGTGAACACCGGGGAGCTGTTTTTT
. TRBJ2-6 TRBV4-3 . CASSQAGSGANVLTF TGCGCCAGCAGCCAAGCCGGGAGTGGGGCCAACGTCCTGACTTTC
TRBD1 TRBJ1-3 TRBV5-1 . CASTSGQEGNTIYF TGCGCCAGCACCTCGGGACAGGAGGGAAACACCATATATTTT
TRBD1 TRBJ1-1 TRBV18 . CASSQGAKTEAFF TGTGCCAGCTCACAGGGGGCTAAAACTGAAGCTTTCTTT
. TRBJ1-5 TRBV6-6 . CASATRYDQPQHF TGTGCCAGCGCCACACGTTATGATCAGCCCCAGCATTTT
TRBD2 TRBJ2-7 TRBV7-8 . CASSQGASGSYEQYF TGTGCCAGCAGCCAAGGGGCTAGCGGGAGTTACGAGCAGTACTTC
. TRBJ2-3 TRBV7-5 once CARSGQGARTDTQYF TGTGCCAGAAGCGGGCAGGGGGCGCGAACAGATACGCAGTATTTT
. TRBJ2-7 TRBV4-2 . CASSQGRGTYEQYF TGTGCCAGCAGCCAAGGGAGGGGTACCTACGAGCAGTACTTC
. TRBJ2-5 TRBV24-1 . CATSARGQETQYF TGTGCCACCAGTGCCCGGGGGCAAGAGACCCAGTACTTC
. TRBJ2-7 TRBV6-5 . CASSLTTNYEQYF TGTGCCAGCAGTCTTACTACGAACTACGAGCAGTACTTC
. TRBJ1-5 TRBV6-2/TRBV6-3 . CASSYSGGLVPQHF TGTGCCAGCAGTTACTCAGGCGGGCTGGTGCCCCAGCATTTT
TRBD1 TRBJ1-2 TRBV6-5 . CASSYQGTGGKYGYTF TGTGCCAGCAGCTACCAAGGGACAGGGGGCAAGTATGGCTACACCTTC
. TRBJ2-2 TRBV28 . CASSFSGGHPTGELFF TGTGCCAGCAGTTTCTCCGGCGGACACCCCACCGGGGAGCTGTTTTTT
. TRBJ1-4 TRBV7-8 . CASSLDRNGGEKLFF TGTGCCAGCAGCTTAGATCGTAACGGGGGAGAAAAACTGTTTTTT
. TRBJ2-5 TRBV21-1 . CASSKGKARTSGVETQYF TGTGCCAGCAGCAAAGGTAAGGCGAGGACTAGCGGGGTTGAGACCCAGTACTTC
. TRBJ2-1 TRBV7-8 . CASNPTTGVDEQFF TGTGCCAGCAACCCGACAACGGGGGTGGATGAGCAGTTCTTC
. TRBJ2-2 TRBV5-1 . CASSQQGPTGELFF TGCGCCAGCAGCCAGCAGGGGCCCACCGGGGAGCTGTTTTTT
. TRBJ1-5 TRBV5-1 . CASSFSPQSAGQPQHF TGCGCCAGCAGCTTTTCCCCCCAGTCCGCGGGTCAGCCCCAGCATTTT
TRBD2 TRBJ2-1 TRBV18 . CASSPTRASGSSNEQFF TGTGCCAGCTCACCCACTAGGGCTAGCGGGAGTAGCAATGAGCAGTTCTTC